This entry concerns a single T cell receptor beta chain. This clonotype showed up many times. Its binding antigen is unknown. Qualities for individual bases were not recorded, and no much larger clone is one base off. The library relied on PCR. Sequenced on an Illumina HiSeq 2500. To normalize quantification of the TCRbeta repertoire, the TCR libraries were built with molecular barcoding that relied on unique molecular identifiers. TCRdb's own reprocessing of the public reads used fastp at Q25 and MiXCR and kept productive beta chains. Rows are combined by CDR3 protein, so each entry shows the most common genes and DNA. The sample table holds 500,000 to 750,000 distinct CDR3 sequences, of which around 13% were seen once. Jointly, the top ten make up around 2.2% of the sample. CDR1 and CDR2 (SQVTM, ANQGSEA) derive from the germline V gene. V is trimmed back by 5 bases and J by 7 bases, and the junction contains 14 bases that no gene match accounts for. The CDR3 spans 15 residues, from the cysteine through the phenylalanine. Just the 45-base CDR3 DNA is kept, in frame starting at base 1.

This entry comes from a study of T-cell reconstitution after alpha-beta-depleted transplantation in children listed by TCRdb under 2016. Regarding the complete study: Using TCR repertoire profiling, the study followed T-cell immune reconstitution in a quantitative way in children after TCRalphabeta/CD19-depleted allogeneic hematopoietic cell transplantation. Study-wide conclusions, independent of this receptor: The frequencies of hyperexpanded clones fell over the following months, and after one year, T-cell counts and TCRbeta diversity were mostly attributed to newly produced T cells. The high TCRbeta diversity at day 60 in some patients was ascribed to recipient T cells and intrathymic progenitors that had survived conditioning. The apparently early recovery of alphabetaT-cell counts about two months after transplant reportedly depended on only several hundred rapidly expanded clones that came from non-depleted graft cells.

Reading the label with the study, this specimen's treatment or condition is: allogeneic hematopoietic cell transplantation with graft depleted of TCRalphabeta T cells and CD19 B cells. The children who served as transplant recipients had been given grafts of TCRalphabeta/CD19-depleted allogeneic hematopoietic cells. The TCR sequence derives from a male patient younger than 18 who had a stem cell transplant for acute myeloid leukemia, so the T cells may come from the graft donor. The material sequenced was PBMCs, mostly from graft donor cells, taken 360 days after TCRalphabeta/CD19-depleted stem cell transplant. In this chain, TRBV29-1 is recombined with TRBJ2-7, and TRBD2 aligns with 10 junction nucleotides. The CDR3 protein: CSVSVLAGGASEQYF. The base sequence is TGCAGCGTTTCCGTTTTAGCGGGAGGCGCTTCAGAGCAGTACTTC.